This TCR beta chain was found in a study of blood T cell repertoires in COVID-19. Study overall: The samples span acute and convalescent COVID-19 from the United States, Italy and Spain. The analysed material was cDNA or gDNA that came from T cells, B-cell-depleted T cells, or PBMCs.

Per the study methods: The authors estimated nucleated cell counts from reference gene primer amplification. TCRdb's table, derived via immunoSEQ multiplex PCR, lists solely in-frame clones and lacks some. That table is the source of V, J and clone size, and D and trimming were worked out from the DNA. The sample lists fewer than 250,000 clones, 70% to 90% occurring once. Germline V gene lookup returns CDR1 LGHDT and CDR2 YNNKEL (reference sequence). V shed 0 bases and J shed 11 bases, with 13 bases lying between them. CDR3 size: 13 residues. Sequenced input: peripheral blood. This receptor was identified in a man in his forties with acute or convalescent COVID-19. The chain joins TRBV3-1 (or the pseudogene TRBV3-2) to TRBJ1-1, with D unresolved. DNA of the CDR3: TGTGCCAGCAGCCAAGAGAGTTGGAGGGAGGCTTTCTTT. It specifies CASSQESWREAFF.